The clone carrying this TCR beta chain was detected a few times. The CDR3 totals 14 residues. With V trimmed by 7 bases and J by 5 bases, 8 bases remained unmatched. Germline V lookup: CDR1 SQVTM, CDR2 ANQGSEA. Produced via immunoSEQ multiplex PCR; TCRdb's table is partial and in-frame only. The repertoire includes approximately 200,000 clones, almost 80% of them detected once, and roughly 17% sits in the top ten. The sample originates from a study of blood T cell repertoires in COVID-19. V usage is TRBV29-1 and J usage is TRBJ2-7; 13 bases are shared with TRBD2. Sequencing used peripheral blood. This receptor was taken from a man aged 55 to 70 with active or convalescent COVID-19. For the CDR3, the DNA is TGCAGCGCTACTAGCGGGAGGGCCGTGCACGAGCAGTACTTC. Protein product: CSATSGRAVHEQYF.